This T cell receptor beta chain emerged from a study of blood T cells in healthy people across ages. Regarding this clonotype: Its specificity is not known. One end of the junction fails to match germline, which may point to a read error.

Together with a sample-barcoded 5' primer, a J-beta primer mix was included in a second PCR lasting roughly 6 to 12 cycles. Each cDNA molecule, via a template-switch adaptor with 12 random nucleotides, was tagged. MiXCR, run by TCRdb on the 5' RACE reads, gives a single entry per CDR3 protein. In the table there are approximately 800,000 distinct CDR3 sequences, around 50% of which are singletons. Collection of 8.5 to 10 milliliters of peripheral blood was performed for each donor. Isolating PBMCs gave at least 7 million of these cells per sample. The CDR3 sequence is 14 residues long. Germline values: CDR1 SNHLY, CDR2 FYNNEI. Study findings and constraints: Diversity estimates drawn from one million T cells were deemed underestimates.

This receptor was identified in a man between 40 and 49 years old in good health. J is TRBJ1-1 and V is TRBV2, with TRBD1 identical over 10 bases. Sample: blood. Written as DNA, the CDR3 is TGTGCCAGCAGTAGGGGACAGGGGAACGCTGAAGCTTTCTTT. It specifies CASSRGQGNAEAFF.